Given below is one T cell receptor (beta chain) in context. The data derive from a study of T cells after yellow fever vaccination. The CDR3 has 14 residues. V trimming: 1 base; J trimming: 4 bases; junction bases outside the gene matches: 3. Via MiXCR, TCRdb re-called the 5' RACE reads, giving one row per CDR3 protein. The profile shows 170,000 or so distinct CDR3 sequences, approximately 9.9% of them singletons. The V and J genes are TRBV12-3 or TRBV12-4 and TRBJ1-2; 7 bases match TRBD1. Sequenced material: CD8+ T cells sorted from PBMCs, taken 45 days after the yellow fever booster vaccination. The receptor comes from a man aged 18 to 30 who received the YFV17D yellow fever vaccine. CDR3 sequence: CASSLGPGGYGYTF. The CDR3 DNA follows: TGTGCCAGCAGTTTAGGGCCAGGGGGCTATGGCTACACCTTC.